What follows describes a single TCR beta chain. Which antigen it targets is not known. Per-nucleotide qualities are absent, and no much larger clonotype sits a single base away. The data were taken from a study of PD-1 blockade in classical Hodgkin lymphoma (TCRdb year 2020). Context from the whole study: Nivolumab dosing was 3 mg/kg intravenously every 2 weeks, continuing until either disease progression or unacceptable toxicity. A peripheral blood immune signature of response to PD-1 blockade in classical Hodgkin lymphoma was defined using TCR beta sequencing and CyTOF. Results the study describes overall, beyond this receptor: Lower diversity was seen in patients whose nivolumab began less than 1 year after ASCT, and these patients were left out of later analyses so that immune reconstitution would not confound the results. Trial patients with a complete response had baseline diversity similar to that of newly diagnosed patients, while partial responders and progressors had significantly lower diversity. Baseline TCR diversity was reported to be lower in newly diagnosed patients than in healthy donors, and even lower in relapsed/refractory patients. By C4D1, a significant rise was seen in CD4+ TCR diversity but not in CD8+ TCR diversity (p=0.0027 vs p=0.16), and the rise was most apparent among complete responders (p=0.02). The study covered only a single clinical trial cohort, and the causes of the repertoire differences, possibly disease activity or prior therapy, were still not defined.

Trimming removed 0 bases from V and 0 bases from J, leaving 6 bases between the germline ends. Based on the germline V gene, the CDR1 and CDR2 sequences are SGHNT and YENEEA. Including cysteine and phenylalanine, the CDR3 has 15 amino acids. The read is trimmed to its CDR3 DNA, 45 bases read in frame from base 1. Genomic DNA was isolated using the Qiagen DNeasy kit from unsorted PBMCs as well as from negatively selected CD4+ and CD8+ fractions. TCR beta CDR3 regions were subjected to amplification by immunoSEQ multiplex PCR with primers that anneal to V and J segments. Amplification bias was minimized using a synthetic immune receptor repertoire, and residual bias was removed computationally after sequencing. Under the source paper's analysis protocol: Custom Python scripts were used to quantify repertoire diversity as the Shannon entropy index. Unsorted, CD4+ and CD8+ repertoires were analyzed separately, except in combined analyses where CD4+ and CD8+ sequences were merged in silico. Clonal expansion was defined as a frequency increase of at least 2-fold after treatment compared with C1D1, and clones undetected at baseline were assigned a pseudocount of 0.5. Singleton clones were defined as clones with 0 or 1 copy at C1D1, and non-singleton clones were defined as clones with 2 or more copies. By matching protein sequences in sorted samples from the same patient, clones expanded in unsorted samples were annotated as CD4+, CD8+ or unknown. Wilcoxon tests were applied to paired samples to test diversity changes from C1D1 to C4D1. In TCRdb, the immuneACCESS table is reduced to in-frame sequences with V and J assigned. These tables do not hold every clone; where another copy was compared, an unresolved V gene accounts for under half, and the others remain unexplained. The V and J calls and clone size are taken from that table; D and trimming were inferred from the DNA. The sample table lists 20,000 to 30,000 clones, under 75% of them with a count of one. Jointly, the top ten make up 30% of the sample.

According to the study, the label for this sample's time point signals: cycle 4 day 1 (C4D1), after 6 weeks of nivolumab. Relapse after autologous stem cell transplantation had occurred in all trial patients, and cohorts A, B and C were distinguished by prior brentuximab vedotin exposure. The trial cohort comprised some 60 patients with relapsed/refractory classical Hodgkin lymphoma whose best overall responses were complete response, partial response or progressive disease. In the multi-cohort phase II CheckMate 205 trial, trial patients received single-agent nivolumab. Best overall response was determined by an independent review committee according to the 2007 International Working Group response criteria. Trial PBMCs were collected just before the start of nivolumab (C1D1) and during therapy at cycle 2 day 1 and cycle 4 day 1. Peripheral blood was collected in 8 mL Vacutainer Cell Preparation Tubes, from which PBMCs were isolated by centrifugation and then cryopreserved.

The sequence links TRBV11-3 to TRBJ2-1; the D gene identity is not certain. The sequenced sample was peripheral blood mononuclear cells (PBMCs), obtained before the fourth cycle of nivolumab. This TCR was sampled from a human donor with classical Hodgkin lymphoma. The DNA sequence follows: TGTGCCAGCAGCTTAGACTTAAACTCCTACAATGAGCAGTTCTTC. It specifies CASSLDLNSYNEQFF.